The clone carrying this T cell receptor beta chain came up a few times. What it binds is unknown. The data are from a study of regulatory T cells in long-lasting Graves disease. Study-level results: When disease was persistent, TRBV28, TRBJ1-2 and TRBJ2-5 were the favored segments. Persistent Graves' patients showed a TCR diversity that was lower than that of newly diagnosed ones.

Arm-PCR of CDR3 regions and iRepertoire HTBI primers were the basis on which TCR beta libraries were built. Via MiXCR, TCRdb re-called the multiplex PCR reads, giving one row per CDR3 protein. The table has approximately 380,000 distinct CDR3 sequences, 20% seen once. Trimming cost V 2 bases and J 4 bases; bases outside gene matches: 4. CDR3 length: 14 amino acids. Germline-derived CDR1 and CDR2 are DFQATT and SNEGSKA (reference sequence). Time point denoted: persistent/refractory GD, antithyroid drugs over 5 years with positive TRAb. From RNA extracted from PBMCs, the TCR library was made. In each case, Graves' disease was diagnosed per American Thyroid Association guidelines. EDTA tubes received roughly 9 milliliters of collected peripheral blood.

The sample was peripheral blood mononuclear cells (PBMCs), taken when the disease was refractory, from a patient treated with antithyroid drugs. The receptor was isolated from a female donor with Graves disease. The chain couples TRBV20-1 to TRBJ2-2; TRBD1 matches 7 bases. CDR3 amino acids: CSARRTGRTGELFF. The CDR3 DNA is TGCAGTGCTAGAAGGACAGGACGCACCGGGGAGCTGTTTTTT.